This T cell receptor beta chain was recorded in a study of OX40 agonist ivuxolimab in advanced cancers. As for the study in general: Among those treated, three patients had partial responses, one with hepatocellular carcinoma and two with cutaneous melanoma. Findings and caveats of the study: Among the lowest levels of clonal expansion were found in partial responders at 0.1-3.0 mg/kg.

Profiled with immunoSEQ multiplex PCR; TCRdb holds only in-frame clones, not every one. The sample has about 30,000 clones; just over 90% are singletons. Trimming took 0 bases from V and 3 from J, leaving 18 bases between them. This CDR3 has 17 amino acids. CDR1 and CDR2 (germline): LGHNA, YSLEER. Researchers took blood at baseline, on cycle 4 day 1, and on cycle 7 day 1. Concerning this clone itself: The antigen is not known.

The sequences come from CD4+ or CD8+ T cells sorted from blood, collected in a trial of the OX40 agonist ivuxolimab. The receptor was derived from an adult with an advanced solid tumor such as melanoma, head and neck, liver or kidney cancer. The chain recombines TRBV4-3 with TRBJ2-7; D ambiguous. The chain's CDR3 is CASSQDGGPLAIYEQYF. CDR3 DNA: TGCGCCAGCAGCCAAGATGGTGGGCCCCTGGCCATCTACGAGCAGTACTTC.